These 26 T cell receptor beta chains share one sample of origin, sequenced in a study of cytomegalovirus exposure and HLA in healthy donors. Profiling relied on immunoSEQ multiplex PCR, and the TCRdb table lists in-frame clones only, not all of them. The sample records about 200,000 clones, roughly 88% being singletons. What was sequenced was PBMCs. The receptor source for this set is a woman aged 25 to 39 in good health and CMV-seropositive.

The V call is TRBV6-1, the J call TRBJ2-7; 7 bases map to TRBD1. The length of the CDR3 is 14 residues. Germline trimming cut 7 bases from V and 1 base from J; bases unmatched to any gene: 7. Germline V gene lookup returns CDR1 MNHNS and CDR2 SASEGT. The CDR3 region has the DNA TGTGCCAGCATCCCAGGGGGTTTGTCCTACGAGCAGTACTTC. It codes for CASIPGGLSYEQYF.

This clone was observed a few times. The chain combines TRBV2 with TRBJ2-7, with D possibly matching TRBD1 (5 bases). This CDR3 contains 13 residues. Germline V gene data show CDR1 as SNHLY and CDR2 as FYNNEI. V was trimmed by 3 bases and J by 3 bases, leaving 9 bases between them. This CDR3 reads CASSDVQGYEQYF. In nucleotides, the CDR3 is TGTGCCAGCAGTGATGTCCAGGGCTACGAGCAGTACTTC.

V and J are TRBV27 and TRBJ2-7; TRBD2 agrees at 13 bases. The germline V gene encodes CDR1 MNHEY and CDR2 SMNVEV (reference sequence). After removal of 5 bases from V and 7 bases from J, the junction contained 11 bases not matched to a gene. The length of the CDR3 is 16 residues. The CDR3 DNA follows: TGTGCCAGCAGTCTAGGACTAGCGGGGGAGTCGCGGGAGCAGTACTTC. Translation: CASSLGLAGESREQYF.

Points on this clone: At one boundary the junction diverges from the germline segment, which might be a read error. This chain uses TRBV6-5 with TRBJ1-2, with a possible D match to TRBD1 (5 bases). CDR3 length equals 15 residues. In germline, CDR1 is MNHEY, CDR2 SVGAGI. The CDR3 region has the DNA TGTGCCAGCAGTTACCTTACCCACAGGAACTTTGGCTACACCTTC. It translates to CASSYLTHRNFGYTF.

This clone showed up just a few times. V is TRBV7-8 and J is TRBJ2-1, with TRBD2 matching over 11 bases. Per germline, CDR1 SGHVS and CDR2 FQNEAQ. The CDR3 is 15 amino acids. V lost 4 bases and J lost 5; bases outside the gene matches: 4. The CDR3 is CASSSGLAENNEQFF. Here the CDR3 DNA reads TGTGCCAGCAGCTCGGGACTAGCGGAGAACAATGAGCAGTTCTTC.

The chain couples TRBV15 to TRBJ2-1; possibly TRBD2 for D (5 bases). The CDR3 covers 12 residues. Germline CDR1 is LNHNV and CDR2 is YYDKDF (reference sequence). V shed 1 base and J shed 14 bases, with 12 bases lying between them. The chain's CDR3 is CATSRGLGVEFF. For the CDR3, the DNA is TGTGCCACCAGCAGAGGCTTGGGAGTGGAGTTCTTC.

The chain has TRBV7-8 and TRBJ2-2, with 8 bases aligning to TRBD2. CDR3 size: 15 residues. Trimming at V came to 3 bases and at J to 4 bases, leaving 4 bases not matched to a gene. Germline CDR1 SGHVS, CDR2 FQNEAQ. The CDR3 loop is CASSFRTSSTGELFF. CDR3 in DNA: TGTGCCAGCAGCTTCCGGACTAGCTCCACCGGGGAGCTGTTTTTT. The variable domain in full, completed from reference TRBV7-8 and TRBJ2-2, reads GAGVSQSPRYKVAKRGQDVALRCDPISGHVSLFWYQQALGQGPEFLTYFQNEAQLDKSGLPSDRFFAERPEGSVSTLKIQRTQQEDSAVYLCASSFRTSSTGELFFGEGSRLTVL.

The chain uses TRBV11-2 and TRBJ2-7; 10 bases are a match to TRBD1. This CDR3 is built from 15 residues. The V gene's germline CDR1 is SGHAT and CDR2 FQNNGV. Germline trimming cut 5 bases from V and 5 bases from J; bases unmatched to any gene: 9. In DNA, the CDR3 is TGTGCCAGCAGCCGAGGACAGGGGGTGGCCCACGAGCAGTACTTC. Translated: CASSRGQGVAHEQYF.

The chain links TRBV5-6 to TRBJ1-1; 10 positions match TRBD1. This CDR3 comprises 16 residues. J gave up 4 bases and V 4 bases, and 10 bases lay outside the gene matches. Germline CDR1 SGHDT, CDR2 YYEEEE. Written as DNA, the CDR3 is TGTGCCAGCAGCCCAAAACTCGGACAGGGGGTCACTGAAGCTTTCTTT. Encoded protein: CASSPKLGQGVTEAFF. The full variable domain, its missing parts supplied by reference TRBV5-6 and TRBJ1-1, is DAGVTQSPTHLIKTRGQQVTLRCSPKSGHDTVSWYQQALGQGPQFIFQYYEEEERQRGNFPDRFSGHQFPNYSSELNVNALLLGDSALYLCASSPKLGQGVTEAFFGQGTRLTVV.

The chain has TRBV27 and TRBJ2-2; the D gene is possibly TRBD1 (5 bases). Trimming removed 6 bases at V and 2 bases at J, with 13 bases between. Per the germline V gene, CDR1 is MNHEY and CDR2 is SMNVEV (reference sequence). The length of the CDR3 is 15 residues. This chain's CDR3 is CASRLGQSNTGELFF. DNA of the CDR3: TGTGCCAGCAGGCTGGGGCAGTCCAACACCGGGGAGCTGTTTTTT.

The J gene is TRBJ2-1, the V gene TRBV6-5; tentative D call: TRBD2 (6 bases). V was cut by 4 bases and J by 1 base, with 14 bases left in between. CDR3 length: 16 amino acids. Looked up from germline, CDR1 is MNHEY and CDR2 is SVGAGI. The CDR3 sequence is CASSSQSGVSYNEQFF. The CDR3 nucleotides read TGTGCCAGCAGTTCCCAATCGGGAGTGTCCTACAATGAGCAGTTCTTC.

This chain joins TRBV19 and TRBJ2-5; 12 bases are shared with TRBD2. The germline V gene has CDR1 LNHDA and CDR2 SQIVND (reference sequence). The junction had 8 bases not matched to a gene; V was cut back by 7 bases and J by 5 bases. This CDR3 region has 15 residues. CDR3 region: CASTPTSGRGETQYF. Written as DNA, the CDR3 is TGTGCCAGTACCCCGACTAGCGGGAGAGGGGAGACCCAGTACTTC.

Here the CDR3 DNA reads TGTGCCAGTAGTATTGGGCGGGCTGGCGGAGCTTTCTTT. The encoded protein is CASSIGRAGGAFF. The V gene is TRBV19, the J gene TRBJ1-1; D gene uncertain. V gave up 3 bases and J gave up 10 bases, with 15 bases separating them. Germline loops: CDR1 LNHDA, CDR2 SQIVND (reference sequence). The CDR3 runs 13 residues.

This chain connects TRBV7-2 to TRBJ2-2, with 8 bases lining up with TRBD2. The CDR3 consists of 16 residues. Looked up from germline, CDR1 is SGHTA and CDR2 is FQGNSA. V shed 4 bases, J shed 0 bases, and the junction held 4 bases outside the gene matches. CDR3: CASSSPTSANTGELFF. CDR3 DNA sequence: TGTGCCAGCAGCTCACCGACTAGCGCGAACACCGGGGAGCTGTTTTTT. The variable domain in full, completed from reference TRBV7-2 and TRBJ2-2, reads GAGVSQSPSNKVTEKGKDVELRCDPISGHTALYWYRQSLGQGLEFLIYFQGNSAPDKSGLPSDRFSAERTGGSVSTLTIQRTQQEDSAVYLCASSSPTSANTGELFFGEGSRLTVL.

The V call is TRBV10-3, the J call TRBJ2-1, with TRBD1 matching over 10 bases. The V segment lost 6 bases and the J segment 8 bases; nucleotides outside the gene matches: 13. In germline, CDR1 is ENHRY, CDR2 SYGVKD. This CDR3 contains 16 residues. CDR3: CAISTSGQGGLDEQFF. The CDR3 DNA sequence: TGTGCCATCAGCACTTCCGGACAGGGGGGGTTGGATGAGCAGTTCTTC.

The chain employs TRBV6-5 and TRBJ2-2, with unresolved D. With 6 bases removed from V and 8 bases from J, the gap between germline ends came to 13 bases. The CDR3 has 13 amino acids. The V gene's germline CDR1 is MNHEY and CDR2 SVGAGI. The CDR3 DNA reads as TGTGCCAGCAGACCAACTTGGTTGGGGGAGCTGTTTTTT. Its protein product is CASRPTWLGELFF.

The rearrangement joins TRBV29-1 to TRBJ2-1, with D unresolved. The CDR3 consists of 11 residues. The V end lost 7 bases, the J end lost 3 bases, and 7 bases lay between the germline ends. Germline CDR1 SQVTM, CDR2 ANQGSEA. As DNA, the CDR3 is TGCAGCGCCGTATACTACAATGAGCAGTTCTTC. Translating it yields CSAVYYNEQFF.

This rearrangement joins TRBV11-2 to TRBJ2-7; a possible D gene is TRBD2 (6 bases). The CDR3 is 14 amino acids. Trimming stripped 1 base from V and 6 bases from J, with 13 bases between. Germline V gene sequence: CDR1 SGHAT, CDR2 FQNNGV. The CDR3, as DNA: TGTGCCAGCAGCTTAGGGGTCACCGGGGGCGAGCAGTACTTC. This encodes CASSLGVTGGEQYF.

The genes are TRBV19 and TRBJ1-5; no firm D call. Germline lookup yields CDR1 LNHDA and CDR2 SQIVND (reference sequence). This CDR3 is built from 14 residues. The germline V and J ends were trimmed by 6 bases and 0 bases, with 9 bases remaining between them. In nucleotides, the CDR3 is TGTGCCAGTAGCGAAACAAATAGCAATCAGCCCCAGCATTTT. This gives the protein CASSETNSNQPQHF.

The chain has TRBV29-1 and TRBJ1-3; D not certain. Looked up from germline, CDR1 is SQVTM and CDR2 is ANQGSEA. This CDR3 comprises 15 residues. V was clipped by 0 bases and J by 0 bases, with 9 bases between them. DNA of the CDR3: TGCAGCGTTGAAGACTTGACACACTCTGGAAACACCATATATTTT. Its translation is CSVEDLTHSGNTIYF.

This clone was counted a few times. This chain links TRBV28 with TRBJ1-1; 7 bases line up with TRBD1. Trimming took 3 bases from V and 8 from J; bases not matched to a gene: 9. The CDR3 sequence is 14 residues long. Germline-derived CDR1 and CDR2 are MDHEN and SYDVKM. The chain's CDR3 is CASSLRVDREEAFF. CDR3 sequence (DNA): TGTGCCAGCAGTTTGAGGGTCGACAGGGAAGAAGCTTTCTTT.

This sequence joins TRBV14 and TRBJ2-1; 8 bases align to TRBD2. J lost 5 bases, V lost 1 base, and 4 bases had no gene match. CDR1 is SGHDN and CDR2 is FVKESK in the germline V gene. The CDR3 is 15 amino acids. The CDR3 region is CASSQVPGLDNEQFF. CDR3 bases: TGTGCCAGCAGCCAAGTTCCGGGACTAGACAATGAGCAGTTCTTC.

V and J are TRBV14 and TRBJ1-2; D not resolved. Trimming cost V 2 bases and J 2 bases, with 9 bases left between them. The CDR3 is 14 amino acids. Germline V CDR1 and CDR2: SGHDN, FVKESK. The CDR3 coding sequence is TGTGCCAGCAGCCAAAAGTCGCAGAACTATGGCTACACCTTC. The encoded protein is CASSQKSQNYGYTF.

V usage is TRBV5-1 and J usage is TRBJ2-5; TRBD2 might be the D (5 bases). Germline V gene sequence: CDR1 SGHRS, CDR2 YFSETQ. The ends were cut back, 0 bases at V and 4 bases at J, with 7 bases in the middle. CDR3 length: 13 amino acids. CDR3 loop: CASSLGRTETQYF. The CDR3 nucleotides read TGCGCCAGCAGCTTGGGGAGGACAGAGACCCAGTACTTC.

The chain employs TRBV28 and TRBJ1-2; 10 bases fit TRBD1. After removal of 5 bases from V and 6 bases from J, the junction contained 15 bases not matched to a gene. Germline lookup yields CDR1 MDHEN and CDR2 SYDVKM. The CDR3 loop spans 17 amino acids. CDR3 residues: CASSPPGTGVLSNGYTF. CDR3 coding DNA: TGTGCCAGCAGTCCTCCCGGGACAGGGGTACTCTCTAATGGCTACACCTTC.

This clone was recorded a few times. This chain joins TRBV18 and TRBJ2-2, with TRBD2 identical over 7 bases. This CDR3 is 15 amino acids long. V lost 3 bases, J lost 4 bases, and 5 bases stayed unmatched. The germline V gene encodes CDR1 KGHSH and CDR2 LQKENI. CDR3 loop: CASSPASGFTGELFF. The DNA of the CDR3 is TGTGCCAGCTCACCGGCTAGCGGCTTCACCGGGGAGCTGTTTTTT.